This T cell receptor beta chain was found in a study of T cells after yellow fever vaccination. This CDR3 comprises 18 residues. V dropped 5 bases and J dropped 4 bases, with 27 bases sitting between them. The germline CDR1 and CDR2 sequences are SGHRS and YFSETQ. A remark on this clonotype: Its antigen is still unknown.

General observations from the study: Few clonotypes appeared in both CD4 and CD8 compartments.

It was through 5'RACE template switching that TCR cDNA was made, with a universal primer site and UMIs added. Each CDR3 protein is one row after TCRdb ran MiXCR on the 5' RACE reads. The table records 450,000 to 550,000 distinct CDR3 sequences, 20% to 25% of them present only once. Sequencing used PBMCs, obtained approximately 22 days after the first yellow fever vaccination. The sequence came from a man aged 18 to 30 who received the YFV17D yellow fever vaccine. The chain couples TRBV5-1 to TRBJ2-5, with D possibly being TRBD2 (6 bases). The CDR3 spells CASRALVLGGALGETQYF. In DNA form, the CDR3 reads TGCGCCAGCAGGGCCCTCGTCTTAGGCGGGGCTCTTGGAGAGACCCAGTACTTC. The complete variable domain, with remaining parts taken from reference TRBV5-1 and TRBJ2-5, reads KAGVTQTPRYLIKTRGQQVTLSCSPISGHRSVSWYQQTPGQGLQFLFEYFSETQRNKGNFPGRFSGRQFSNSRSEMNVSTLELGDSALYLCASRALVLGGALGETQYFGPGTRLLVL.